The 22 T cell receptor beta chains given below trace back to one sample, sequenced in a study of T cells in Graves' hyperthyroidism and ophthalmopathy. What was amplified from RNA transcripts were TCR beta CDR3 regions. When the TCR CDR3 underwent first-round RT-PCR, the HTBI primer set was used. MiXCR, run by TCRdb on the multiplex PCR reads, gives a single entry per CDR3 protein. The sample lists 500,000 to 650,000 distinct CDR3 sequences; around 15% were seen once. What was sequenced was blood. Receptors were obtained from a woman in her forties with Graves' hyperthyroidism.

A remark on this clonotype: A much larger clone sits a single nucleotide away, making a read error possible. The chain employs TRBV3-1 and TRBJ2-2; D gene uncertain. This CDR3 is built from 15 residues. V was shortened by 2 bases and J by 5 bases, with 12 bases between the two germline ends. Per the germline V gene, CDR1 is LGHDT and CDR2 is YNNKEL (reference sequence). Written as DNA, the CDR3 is TGTGCCAGCAGCCAAAGACCGCTGAAGACCGGGGAGCTGTTTTTT. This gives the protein CASSQRPLKTGELFF.

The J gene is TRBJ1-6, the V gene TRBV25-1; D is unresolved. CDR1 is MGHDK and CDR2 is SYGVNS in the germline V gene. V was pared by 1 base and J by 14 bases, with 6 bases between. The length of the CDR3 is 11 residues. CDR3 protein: CASSESWTLHF. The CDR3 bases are TGTGCCAGCAGTGAATCGTGGACCCTCCACTTT.

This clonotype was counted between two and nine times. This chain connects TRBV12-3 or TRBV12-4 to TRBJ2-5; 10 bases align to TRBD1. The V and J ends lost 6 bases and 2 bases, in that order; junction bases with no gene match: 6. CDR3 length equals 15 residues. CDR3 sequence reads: CASRPGQGLQETQYF. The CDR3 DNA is TGTGCCAGCAGGCCGGGACAGGGGTTACAAGAGACCCAGTACTTC.

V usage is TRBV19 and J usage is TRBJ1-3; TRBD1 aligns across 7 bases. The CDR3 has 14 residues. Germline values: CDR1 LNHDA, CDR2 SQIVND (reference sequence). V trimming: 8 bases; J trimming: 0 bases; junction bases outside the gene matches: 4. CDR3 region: CASSDRDSGNTIYF. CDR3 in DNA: TGTGCCAGTTCTGACAGGGACTCTGGAAACACCATATATTTT. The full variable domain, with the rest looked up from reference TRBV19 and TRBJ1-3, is DGGITQSPKYLFRKEGQNVTLSCEQNLNHDAMYWYRQDPGQGLRLIYYSQIVNDFQKGDIAEGYSVSREKKESFPLTVTSAQKNPTAFYLCASSDRDSGNTIYFGEGSWLTVV.

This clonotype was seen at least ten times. CDR3 nucleotide sequence: TGCAGCGTTCTAGCGGGAGGGCCTTACGAGCAGTACTTC. Protein sequence: CSVLAGGPYEQYF. J is TRBJ2-7 and V is TRBV29-1, with 12 bases lining up with TRBD2. J lost 4 bases, V lost 5 bases, and 3 bases had no gene match. The CDR3 has 13 amino acids. CDR1 SQVTM and CDR2 ANQGSEA come from the germline V gene.

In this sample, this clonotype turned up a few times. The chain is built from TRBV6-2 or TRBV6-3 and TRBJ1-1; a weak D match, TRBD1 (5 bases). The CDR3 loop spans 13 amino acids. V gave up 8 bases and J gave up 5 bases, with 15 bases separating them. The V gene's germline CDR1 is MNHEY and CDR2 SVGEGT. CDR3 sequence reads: CASGLTQGTEAFF. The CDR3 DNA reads TGTGCCAGCGGTTTGACCCAGGGTACTGAAGCTTTCTTT.

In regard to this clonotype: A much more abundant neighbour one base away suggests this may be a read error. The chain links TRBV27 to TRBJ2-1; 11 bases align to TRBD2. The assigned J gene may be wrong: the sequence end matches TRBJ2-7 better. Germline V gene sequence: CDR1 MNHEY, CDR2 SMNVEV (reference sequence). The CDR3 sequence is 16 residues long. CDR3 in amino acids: CASSSTSGRVNNEQYF. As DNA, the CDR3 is TGTGCCAGCAGTTCAACTAGCGGGAGAGTAAACAATGAGCAGTACTTC.

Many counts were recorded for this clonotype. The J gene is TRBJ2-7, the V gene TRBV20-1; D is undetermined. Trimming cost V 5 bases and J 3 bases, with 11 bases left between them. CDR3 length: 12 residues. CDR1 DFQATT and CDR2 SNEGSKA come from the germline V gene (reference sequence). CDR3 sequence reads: CSAVQKGYEQYF. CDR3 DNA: TGCAGTGCTGTTCAAAAGGGCTACGAGCAGTACTTC.

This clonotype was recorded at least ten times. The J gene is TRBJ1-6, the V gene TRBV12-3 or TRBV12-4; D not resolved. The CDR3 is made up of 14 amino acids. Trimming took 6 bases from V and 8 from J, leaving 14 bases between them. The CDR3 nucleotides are TGTGCCAGCAGCCGCAGGCCGGGCGATTCACCCCTCCACTTT. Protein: CASSRRPGDSPLHF.

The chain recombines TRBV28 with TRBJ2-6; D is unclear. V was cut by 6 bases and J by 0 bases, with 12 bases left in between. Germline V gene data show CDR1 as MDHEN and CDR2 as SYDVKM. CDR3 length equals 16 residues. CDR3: CASRGSGSSGANVLTF. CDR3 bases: TGTGCCAGCAGGGGATCCGGTAGCTCTGGGGCCAACGTCCTGACTTTC.

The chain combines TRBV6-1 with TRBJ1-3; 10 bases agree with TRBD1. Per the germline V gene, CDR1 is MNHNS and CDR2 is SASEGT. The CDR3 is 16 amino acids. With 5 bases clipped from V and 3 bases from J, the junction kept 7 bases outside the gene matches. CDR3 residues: CASSTDRGGYGNTIYF. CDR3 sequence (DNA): TGTGCCAGCAGTACGGACAGGGGGGGGTATGGAAACACCATATATTTT.

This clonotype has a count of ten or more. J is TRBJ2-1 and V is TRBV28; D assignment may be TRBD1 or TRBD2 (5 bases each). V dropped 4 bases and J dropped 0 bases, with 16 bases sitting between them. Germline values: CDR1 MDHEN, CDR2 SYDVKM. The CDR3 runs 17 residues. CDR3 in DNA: TGTGCCAGCAGTTCCCTCTACGGGGCGAGCTCCTACAATGAGCAGTTCTTC. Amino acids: CASSSLYGASSYNEQFF.

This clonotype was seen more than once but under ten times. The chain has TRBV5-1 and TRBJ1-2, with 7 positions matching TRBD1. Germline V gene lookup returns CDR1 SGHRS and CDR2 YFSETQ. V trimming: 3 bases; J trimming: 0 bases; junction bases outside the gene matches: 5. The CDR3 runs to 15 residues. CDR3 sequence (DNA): TGCGCCAGCAGCTCCGGGACAGACACTAACTATGGCTACACCTTC. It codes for CASSSGTDTNYGYTF.

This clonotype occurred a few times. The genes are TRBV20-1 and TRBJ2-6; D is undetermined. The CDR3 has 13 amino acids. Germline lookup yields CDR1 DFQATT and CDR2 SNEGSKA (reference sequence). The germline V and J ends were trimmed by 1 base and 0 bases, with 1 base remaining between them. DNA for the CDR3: TGCAGTGCTAGAGGCTCTGGGGCCAACGTCCTGACTTTC. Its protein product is CSARGSGANVLTF.

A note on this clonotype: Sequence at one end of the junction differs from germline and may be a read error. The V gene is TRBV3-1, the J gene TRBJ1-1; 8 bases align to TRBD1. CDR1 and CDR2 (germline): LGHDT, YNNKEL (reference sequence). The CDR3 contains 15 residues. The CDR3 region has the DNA TGTGCCAGCAGACAAGGGGGCCGGGACAGGCTTGAAGCTTTCTTT. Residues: CASRQGGRDRLEAFF.

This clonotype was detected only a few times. CDR3 nucleotides: TGTGCCAGCAGTTACTCTGACACAGGGGGCGGGTCACCCCTCCACTTT. It specifies CASSYSDTGGGSPLHF. The J gene is TRBJ1-6, the V gene TRBV6-5; 9 bases map to TRBD1. V was clipped by 0 bases and J by 10 bases; unmatched bases: 7. Per germline, CDR1 MNHEY and CDR2 SVGAGI. This CDR3 contains 16 residues.

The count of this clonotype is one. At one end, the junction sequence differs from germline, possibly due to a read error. The CDR3 loop reads CAGSLAAGTSGRETQYF. Written as DNA, the CDR3 is TGTGCCGGCAGTTTAGCGGCCGGGACTAGCGGGAGAGAGACCCAGTACTTC. V is TRBV12-3 or TRBV12-4 and J is TRBJ2-5; 14 bases fit TRBD2. The CDR3 loop spans 17 amino acids.

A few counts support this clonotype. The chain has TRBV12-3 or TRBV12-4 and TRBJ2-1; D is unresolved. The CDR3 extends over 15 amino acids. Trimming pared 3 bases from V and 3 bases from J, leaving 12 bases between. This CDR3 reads CASSLLPLDYNEQFF. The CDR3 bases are TGTGCCAGCAGTTTGCTCCCCCTCGACTACAATGAGCAGTTCTTC.

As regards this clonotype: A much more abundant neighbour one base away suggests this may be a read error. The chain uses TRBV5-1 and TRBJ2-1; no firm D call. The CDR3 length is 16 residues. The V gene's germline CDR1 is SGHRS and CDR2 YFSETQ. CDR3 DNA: TGCGCCAGCAGCCCCGACCCGGATGAGTCCTACAATGGGCAGTTCTTC. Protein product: CASSPDPDESYNGQFF.

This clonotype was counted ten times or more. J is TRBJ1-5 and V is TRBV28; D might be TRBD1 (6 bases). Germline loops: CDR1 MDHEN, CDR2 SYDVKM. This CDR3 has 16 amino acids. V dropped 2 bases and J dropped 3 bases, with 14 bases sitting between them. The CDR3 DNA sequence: TGTGCCAGCAGTTTAGGGGTAGGGGGTTTCAATCAGCCCCAGCATTTT. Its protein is CASSLGVGGFNQPQHF.

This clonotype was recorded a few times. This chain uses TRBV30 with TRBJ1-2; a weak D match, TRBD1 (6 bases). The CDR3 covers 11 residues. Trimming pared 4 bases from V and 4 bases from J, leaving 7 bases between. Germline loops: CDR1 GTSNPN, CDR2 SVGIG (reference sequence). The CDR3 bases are TGTGCCTGGAACAGGGTCTATGGCTACACCTTC. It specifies CAWNRVYGYTF.

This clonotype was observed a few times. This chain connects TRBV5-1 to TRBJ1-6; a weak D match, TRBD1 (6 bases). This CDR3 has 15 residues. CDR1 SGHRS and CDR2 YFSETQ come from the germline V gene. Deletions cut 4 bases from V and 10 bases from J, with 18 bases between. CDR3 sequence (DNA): TGCGCCAGCAGCGCCGGACAGTCTGGGCAATCACCCCTCCACTTT. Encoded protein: CASSAGQSGQSPLHF.